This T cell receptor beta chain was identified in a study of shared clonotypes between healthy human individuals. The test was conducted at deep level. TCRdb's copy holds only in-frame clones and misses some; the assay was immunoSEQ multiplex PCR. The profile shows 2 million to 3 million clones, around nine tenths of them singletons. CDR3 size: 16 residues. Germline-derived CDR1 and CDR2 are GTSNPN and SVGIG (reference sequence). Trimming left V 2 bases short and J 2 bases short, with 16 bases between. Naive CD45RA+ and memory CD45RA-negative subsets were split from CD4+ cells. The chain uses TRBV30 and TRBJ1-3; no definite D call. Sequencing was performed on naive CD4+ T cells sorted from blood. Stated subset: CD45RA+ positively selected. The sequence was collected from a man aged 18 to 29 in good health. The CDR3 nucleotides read TGTGCCTGGAGTCGGGTTGGTGGGGATACTGGAAACACCATATATTTT. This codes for CAWSRVGGDTGNTIYF.